This TCR beta chain was recorded in a study of metastatic and nonmetastatic thyroid tumors. This clone has at least ten counts. The germline CDR1 and CDR2 sequences are SGDLS and YYNGEE. There are 15 residues in the CDR3. V gave up 2 bases and J gave up 0 bases, with 10 bases separating them. The entire patient cohort was treatment-naive prior to thyroid surgery. TCRdb redid the clone calls on the PCR reads using MiXCR. The table lists some 25,000 clones, more than 12% of them singletons. This clonotype originated in a female donor with papillary thyroid cancer or a benign thyroid nodule (not recorded which). Some clones in this sample may be carry-over from other donors' samples. The chain recombines TRBV9 with TRBJ2-3; possibly TRBD1 or TRBD2 for D (5 bases each). Sequences were obtained from blood. The CDR3 DNA reads TGTGCCAGCAGCGTCGTGGGGGAGAGCACAGATACGCAGTATTTT. Translating gives CASSVVGESTDTQYF.